The clone carrying this TCR beta chain was detected ten times or more. The sample comes from a study of early T cells in non-severe SARS-CoV-2 infection. Trimming removed 5 bases from V and 4 bases from J; junction bases left unmatched: 7. Germline CDR1 SEHNR, CDR2 FQNEAQ (reference sequence). This CDR3 comprises 16 residues. In the library, individual cDNA molecules carried attached unique molecular identifiers. TCRdb re-analysed the 5' RACE reads in MiXCR, keeping a single row per CDR3 protein. The top ten clones hold approximately 10% of a sample with 46,000 or so distinct CDR3 sequences, roughly 13% of them seen once.

Sequenced: whole blood. This receptor was taken from an adult who was a healthcare worker with PCR-confirmed SARS-CoV-2 infection or an uninfected control (not recorded which). J is TRBJ2-2 and V is TRBV7-9, with TRBD1 matching over 10 bases. The CDR3 DNA reads TGTGCCAGCAGCCCCGGACAGGGGGAGATCACCGGGGAGCTGTTTTTT. Translation: CASSPGQGEITGELFF. The variable domain in full, with the rest retrieved from reference TRBV7-9 and TRBJ2-2, is DTGVSQNPRHKITKRGQNVTFRCDPISEHNRLYWYRQTLGQGPEFLTYFQNEAQLEKSRLLSDRFSAERPKGSFSTLEIQRTEQGDSAMYLCASSPGQGEITGELFFGEGSRLTVL.